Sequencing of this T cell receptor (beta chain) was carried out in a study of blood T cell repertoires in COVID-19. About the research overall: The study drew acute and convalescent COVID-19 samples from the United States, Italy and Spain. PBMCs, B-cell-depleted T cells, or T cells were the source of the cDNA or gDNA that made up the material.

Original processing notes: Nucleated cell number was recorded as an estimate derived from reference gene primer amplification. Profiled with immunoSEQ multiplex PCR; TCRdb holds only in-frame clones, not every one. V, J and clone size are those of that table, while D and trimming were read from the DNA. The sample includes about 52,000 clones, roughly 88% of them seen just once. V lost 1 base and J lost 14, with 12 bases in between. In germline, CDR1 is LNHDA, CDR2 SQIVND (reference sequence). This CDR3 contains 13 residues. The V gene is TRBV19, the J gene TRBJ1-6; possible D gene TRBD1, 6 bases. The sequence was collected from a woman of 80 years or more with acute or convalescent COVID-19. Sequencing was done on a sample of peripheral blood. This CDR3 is CASSIGQATSLHF. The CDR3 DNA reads TGTGCCAGTAGTATAGGACAGGCGACGTCCCTCCACTTT.